A selection of T cell receptor beta chains follows, all from one sample in a study of cytomegalovirus exposure and HLA in healthy donors. Generated by immunoSEQ multiplex PCR, the TCRdb table keeps only in-frame clones and is missing some. The top ten clones hold roughly a tenth of a sample with 160,000 or so clones, around 82% of them seen once. The source material was PBMCs. The receptors stem from a man aged 25-45 years in good health and CMV-seropositive. The CDR3 runs from the conserved cysteine through the conserved F or W. The D gene is left open where the match is weak. Clone size is given for some rows only: seen once, a few or many times, or a class if the clone is expanded.

clone size: few
V gene: TRBV15
J gene: TRBJ2-3
D gene: TRBD2
CDR3 protein: CATSSGGAADTQYF
CDR3 DNA: TGTGCCACCAGCAGCGGGGGGGCCGCAGATACGCAGTATTTT

clone size: NA
V gene: TRBV18
J gene: TRBJ2-7
D gene: NA
CDR3 protein: CASSPPGSPYEQYF
CDR3 DNA: TGTGCCAGCTCACCACCTGGGAGCCCCTACGAGCAGTACTTC

clone size: NA
V gene: TRBV2
J gene: TRBJ2-3
D gene: NA
CDR3 protein: CARGFGAELSTDTQYF
CDR3 DNA: TGTGCCAGGGGTTTTGGGGCCGAACTCAGCACAGATACGCAGTATTTT

clone size: NA
V gene: TRBV21-1
J gene: TRBJ1-6
D gene: NA
CDR3 protein: CASSKGGQANSPLHF
CDR3 DNA: TGTGCCAGCAGCAAAGGGGGACAGGCTAATTCACCCCTCCACTTT

clone size: NA
V gene: TRBV5-4
J gene: TRBJ1-1
D gene: NA
CDR3 protein: CASSLDWRTSEAFF
CDR3 DNA: TGTGCCAGCAGCTTGGATTGGAGGACGAGTGAAGCTTTCTTT

clone size: NA
V gene: TRBV19
J gene: TRBJ2-3
D gene: NA
CDR3 protein: CASNRGAILTTDTQYF
CDR3 DNA: TGTGCCAGTAATCGTGGGGCCATACTCACTACAGATACGCAGTATTTT

clone size: NA
V gene: TRBV11-3
J gene: TRBJ2-1
D gene: TRBD2
CDR3 protein: CASSFSGGDYNEQFF
CDR3 DNA: TGTGCCAGCAGCTTTAGCGGGGGAGACTACAATGAGCAGTTCTTC

clone size: NA
V gene: TRBV6-5
J gene: TRBJ2-7
D gene: TRBD1
CDR3 protein: CASNPRGQVAYEQYF
CDR3 DNA: TGTGCCAGCAATCCCCGCGGACAGGTAGCCTACGAGCAGTACTTC

clone size: NA
V gene: TRBV9
J gene: TRBJ2-2
D gene: NA
CDR3 protein: CASSVGLATTGELFF
CDR3 DNA: TGTGCCAGCAGCGTAGGTCTAGCGACGACCGGGGAGCTGTTTTTT

clone size: NA
V gene: TRBV19
J gene: TRBJ1-2
D gene: NA
CDR3 protein: CASGAYGYTF
CDR3 DNA: TGTGCCAGTGGGGCGTATGGCTACACCTTC